The 3 T cell receptor beta chains given below trace back to one sample, sequenced in a study of CD8 T cells in Susac syndrome. It was with random hexamers that about 0.45 to 1 ug RNA was reverse transcribed. TCRdb recomputed calls from the immunoSEQ multiplex PCR reads with MiXCR, one row per CDR3 protein. Here the sample spans roughly 89,000 distinct CDR3 sequences, approximately 96% being singletons. What was sequenced was CD8+ T cells from PBMCs. These TCRs come from a human donor with Susac syndrome.

The chain links TRBV5-4 to TRBJ1-2, with D possibly being TRBD1 (5 bases). Germline loops: CDR1 SGHNT, CDR2 YYREEE (reference sequence). V lost 5 bases, J lost 2 bases, and 16 bases lay in between. The CDR3 sequence is 15 residues long. Here the CDR3 reads CASRVLDSGNYGYTF. CDR3 coding DNA: TGTGCCAGCAGGGTGTTAGACAGCGGGAACTATGGCTACACCTTC.

The chain couples TRBV5-1 to TRBJ2-7, with 9 bases matching TRBD1. This CDR3 is built from 16 residues. CDR1 is SGHRS and CDR2 is YFSETQ in the germline V gene. J lost 5 bases, V lost 4 bases, and 13 bases had no gene match. The CDR3 nucleotides are TGCGCCAGCAGCCATTCCCGGTCGGACAGGGGCGACGAGCAGTACTTC. Translated, it gives CASSHSRSDRGDEQYF.

The chain uses TRBV20-1 and TRBJ2-7; 7 bases match TRBD1. CDR1 and CDR2 (germline): DFQATT, SNEGSKA (reference sequence). Unmatched junction bases numbered 3, after V lost 7 bases and J lost 0 bases. The CDR3 is made up of 12 amino acids. The CDR3 sequence: CSGGTASYEQYF. The CDR3 bases are TGCAGTGGAGGGACAGCCTCCTACGAGCAGTACTTC.